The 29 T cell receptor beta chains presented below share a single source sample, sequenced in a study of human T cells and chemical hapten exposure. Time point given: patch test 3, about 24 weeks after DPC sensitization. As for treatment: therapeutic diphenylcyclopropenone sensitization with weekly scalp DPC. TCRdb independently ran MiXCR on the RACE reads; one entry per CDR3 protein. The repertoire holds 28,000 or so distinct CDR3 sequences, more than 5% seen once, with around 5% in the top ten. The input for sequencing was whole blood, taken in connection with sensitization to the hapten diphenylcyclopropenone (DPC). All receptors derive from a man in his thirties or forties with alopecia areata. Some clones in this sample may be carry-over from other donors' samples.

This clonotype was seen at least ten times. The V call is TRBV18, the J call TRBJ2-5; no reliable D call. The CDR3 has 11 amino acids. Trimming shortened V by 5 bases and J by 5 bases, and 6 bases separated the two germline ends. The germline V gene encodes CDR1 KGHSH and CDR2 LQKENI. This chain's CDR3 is CASSYMETQYF. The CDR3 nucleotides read TGTGCCAGCTCATATATGGAGACCCAGTACTTC.

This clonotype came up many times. CDR3 in amino acids: CASSLGGFQPQHF. The CDR3 DNA is TGTGCCAGCAGCCTAGGGGGTTTTCAGCCCCAGCATTTT. The chain employs TRBV27 and TRBJ1-5; tentative D call: TRBD1 (6 bases). Trimming pared 6 bases from V and 6 bases from J, leaving 12 bases between. The CDR3 has 13 amino acids. Germline-derived CDR1 and CDR2 are MNHEY and SMNVEV (reference sequence).

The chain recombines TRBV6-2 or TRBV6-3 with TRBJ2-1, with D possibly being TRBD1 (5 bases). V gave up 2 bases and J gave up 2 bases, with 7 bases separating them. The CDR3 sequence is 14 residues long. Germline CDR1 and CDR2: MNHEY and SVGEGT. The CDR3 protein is CASSYGRAYNEQFF. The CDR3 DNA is TGTGCCAGCAGTTACGGCAGGGCCTACAATGAGCAGTTCTTC.

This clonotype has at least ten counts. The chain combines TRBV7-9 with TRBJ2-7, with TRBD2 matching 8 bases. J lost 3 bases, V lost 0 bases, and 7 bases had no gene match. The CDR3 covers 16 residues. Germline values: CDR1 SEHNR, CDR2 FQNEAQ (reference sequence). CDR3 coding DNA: TGTGCCAGCAGCTTAGCCCCCGGGCGGGGGGACTACGAGCAGTACTTC. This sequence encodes CASSLAPGRGDYEQYF.

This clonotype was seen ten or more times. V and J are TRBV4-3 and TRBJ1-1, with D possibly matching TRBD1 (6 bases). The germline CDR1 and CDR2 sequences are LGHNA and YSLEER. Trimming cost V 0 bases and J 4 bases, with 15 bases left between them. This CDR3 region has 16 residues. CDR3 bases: TGCGCCAGCAGCCAAGATTTAGGACAGCTGGGCACTGAAGCTTTCTTT. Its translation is CASSQDLGQLGTEAFF.

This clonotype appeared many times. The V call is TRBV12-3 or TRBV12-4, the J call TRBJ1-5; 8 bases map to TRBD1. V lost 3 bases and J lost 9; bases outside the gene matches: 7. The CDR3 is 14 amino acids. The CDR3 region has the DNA TGTGCCAGCAGTTTGGGACAGGTTTACCCGCCCCAGCATTTT. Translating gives CASSLGQVYPPQHF.

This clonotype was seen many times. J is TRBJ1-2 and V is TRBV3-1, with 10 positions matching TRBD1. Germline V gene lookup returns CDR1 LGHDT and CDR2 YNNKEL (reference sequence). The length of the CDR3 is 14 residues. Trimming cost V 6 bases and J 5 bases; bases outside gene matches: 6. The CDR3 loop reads CASRSRDRGYGYTF. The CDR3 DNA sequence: TGTGCCAGCAGATCCCGGGACAGGGGATATGGCTACACCTTC.

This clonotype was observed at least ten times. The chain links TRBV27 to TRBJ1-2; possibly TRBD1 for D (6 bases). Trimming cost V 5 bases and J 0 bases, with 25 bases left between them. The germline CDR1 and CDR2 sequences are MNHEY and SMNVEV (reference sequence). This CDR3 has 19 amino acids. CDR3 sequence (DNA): TGTGCCAGCAGTCTCTTACCGGGACAAACTCCCGCCTCTAACTATGGCTACACCTTC. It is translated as CASSLLPGQTPASNYGYTF.

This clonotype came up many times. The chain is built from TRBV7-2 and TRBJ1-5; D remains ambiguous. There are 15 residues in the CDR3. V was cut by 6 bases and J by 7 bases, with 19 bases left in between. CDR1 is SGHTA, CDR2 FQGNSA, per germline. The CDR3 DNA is TGTGCCAGCAGTCTCGACGGAGCAACGGGCCAGCCCCAGCATTTT. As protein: CASSLDGATGQPQHF.

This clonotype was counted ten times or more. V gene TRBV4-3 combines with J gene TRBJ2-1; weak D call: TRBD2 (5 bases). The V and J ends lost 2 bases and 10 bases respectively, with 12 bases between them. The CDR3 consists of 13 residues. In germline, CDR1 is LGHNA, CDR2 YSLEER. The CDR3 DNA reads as TGCGCCAGCAGCCAACCCGACTACGACGAGCAGTTCTTC. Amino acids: CASSQPDYDEQFF.

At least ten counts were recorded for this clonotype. The CDR3 reads CASSIDAGTATKNIQYF. CDR3 nucleotides: TGTGCCAGTAGTATAGATGCCGGGACAGCGACCAAAAACATTCAGTACTTC. This chain connects TRBV19 to TRBJ2-4, with 7 bases fitting TRBD1. The CDR3 has 17 residues. After removal of 0 bases from V and 2 bases from J, the junction contained 7 bases not matched to a gene. Germline assignment: CDR1 LNHDA and CDR2 SQIVND (reference sequence).

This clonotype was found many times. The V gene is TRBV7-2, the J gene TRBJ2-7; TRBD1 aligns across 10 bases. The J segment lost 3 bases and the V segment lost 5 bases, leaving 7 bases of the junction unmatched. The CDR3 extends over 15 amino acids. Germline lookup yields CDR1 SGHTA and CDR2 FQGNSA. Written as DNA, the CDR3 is TGTGCCAGCAGCCCAAGTTGGGACAGGGGCTACGAGCAGTACTTC. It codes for CASSPSWDRGYEQYF.

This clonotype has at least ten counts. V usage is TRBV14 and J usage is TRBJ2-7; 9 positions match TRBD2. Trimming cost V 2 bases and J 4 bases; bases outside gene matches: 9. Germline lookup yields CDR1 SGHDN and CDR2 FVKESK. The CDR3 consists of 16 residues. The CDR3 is CASSQRAGLASYEQYF. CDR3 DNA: TGTGCCAGCAGCCAAAGGGCGGGACTAGCCTCATACGAGCAGTACTTC. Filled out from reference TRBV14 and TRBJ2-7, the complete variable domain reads EAGVTQFPSHSVIEKGQTVTLRCDPISGHDNLYWYRRVMGKEIKFLLHFVKESKQDESGMPNNRFLAERTGGTYSTLKVQPAELEDSGVYFCASSQRAGLASYEQYFGPGTRLTVT.

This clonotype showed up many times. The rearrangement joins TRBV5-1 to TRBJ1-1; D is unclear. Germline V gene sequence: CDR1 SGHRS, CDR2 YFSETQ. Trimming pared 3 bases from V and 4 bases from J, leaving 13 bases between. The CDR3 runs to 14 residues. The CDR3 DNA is TGCGCCAGCAGCTCGGCGCGGACGAGCACTGAAGCTTTCTTT. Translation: CASSSARTSTEAFF.

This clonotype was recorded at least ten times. CDR3: CSVNAQYYEQYF. CDR3 nucleotides: TGCAGCGTTAATGCACAATACTACGAGCAGTACTTC. The chain couples TRBV29-1 to TRBJ2-7; D remains unclear. Trimming took 5 bases from V and 3 from J, leaving 11 bases between them. This CDR3 spans 12 amino acids. The germline V gene encodes CDR1 SQVTM and CDR2 ANQGSEA.

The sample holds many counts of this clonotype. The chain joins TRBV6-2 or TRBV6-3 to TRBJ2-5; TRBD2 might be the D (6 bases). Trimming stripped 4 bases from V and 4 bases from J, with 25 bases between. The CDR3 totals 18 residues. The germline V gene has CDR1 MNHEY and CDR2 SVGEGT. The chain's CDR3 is CASSFGVGRGGSGETQYF. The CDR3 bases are TGTGCCAGCAGTTTCGGGGTTGGAAGAGGAGGGTCGGGAGAGACCCAGTACTTC.

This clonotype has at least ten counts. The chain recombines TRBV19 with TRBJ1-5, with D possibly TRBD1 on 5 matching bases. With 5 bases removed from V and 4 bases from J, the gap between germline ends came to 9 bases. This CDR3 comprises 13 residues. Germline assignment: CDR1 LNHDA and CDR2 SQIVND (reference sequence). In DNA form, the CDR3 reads TGTGCCAGTAGTTCGAAGGGGAATCAGCCCCAGCATTTT. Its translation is CASSSKGNQPQHF.

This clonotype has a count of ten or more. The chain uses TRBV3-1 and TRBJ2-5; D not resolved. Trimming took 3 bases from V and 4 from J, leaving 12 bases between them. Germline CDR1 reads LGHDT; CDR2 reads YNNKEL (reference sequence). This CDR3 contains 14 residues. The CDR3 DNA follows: TGTGCCAGCAGCCATGGTCCTCTGGTAGAGACCCAGTACTTC. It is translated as CASSHGPLVETQYF.

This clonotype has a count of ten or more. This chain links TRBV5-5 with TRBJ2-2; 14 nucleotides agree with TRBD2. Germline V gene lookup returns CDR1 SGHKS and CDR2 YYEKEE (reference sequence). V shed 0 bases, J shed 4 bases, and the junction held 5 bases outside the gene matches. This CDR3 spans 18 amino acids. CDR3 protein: CASSLVPGTSGGTGELFF. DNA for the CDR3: TGTGCCAGCAGCTTGGTACCCGGGACTAGCGGGGGCACCGGGGAGCTGTTTTTT.

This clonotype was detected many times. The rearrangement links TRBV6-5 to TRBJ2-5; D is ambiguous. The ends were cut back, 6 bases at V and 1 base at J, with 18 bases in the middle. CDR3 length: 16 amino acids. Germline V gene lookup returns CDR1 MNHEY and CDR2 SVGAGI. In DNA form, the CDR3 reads TGTGCCAGCAGGAGAAACAGCGTTATAGTCCAAGAGACCCAGTACTTC. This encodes CASRRNSVIVQETQYF.

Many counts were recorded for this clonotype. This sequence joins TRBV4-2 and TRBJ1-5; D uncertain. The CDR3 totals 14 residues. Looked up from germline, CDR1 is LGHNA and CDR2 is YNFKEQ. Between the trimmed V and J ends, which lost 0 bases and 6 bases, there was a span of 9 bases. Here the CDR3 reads CASSQDKVGQPQHF. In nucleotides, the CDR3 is TGTGCCAGCAGCCAAGATAAGGTGGGTCAGCCCCAGCATTTT.

CDR3 region: CAWSPDRDQPQHF. CDR3 nucleotide sequence: TGTGCCTGGAGCCCCGACAGGGATCAGCCCCAGCATTTT. The rearrangement uses TRBV30 and TRBJ1-5; 7 positions match TRBD1. The CDR3 loop spans 13 amino acids. CDR1 GTSNPN and CDR2 SVGIG come from the germline V gene (reference sequence). V dropped 3 bases and J dropped 5; count of bases not matched to a gene: 4.

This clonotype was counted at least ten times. CDR3 loop: CASSEYPSLYGYTF. CDR3 DNA sequence: TGTGCCAGCAGTGAATACCCGAGCCTCTATGGCTACACCTTC. V gene TRBV25-1 combines with J gene TRBJ1-2; D unresolved. The CDR3 is 14 amino acids. Germline assignment: CDR1 MGHDK and CDR2 SYGVNS. V shed 0 bases and J shed 4 bases, with 9 bases lying between them.

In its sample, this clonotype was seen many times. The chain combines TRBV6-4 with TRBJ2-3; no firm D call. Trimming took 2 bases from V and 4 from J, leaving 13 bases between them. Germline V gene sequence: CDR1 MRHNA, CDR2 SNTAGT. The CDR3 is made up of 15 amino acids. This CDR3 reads CASSDAAAPPDTQYF. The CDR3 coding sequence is TGTGCCAGCAGTGACGCGGCGGCTCCCCCAGATACGCAGTATTTT.

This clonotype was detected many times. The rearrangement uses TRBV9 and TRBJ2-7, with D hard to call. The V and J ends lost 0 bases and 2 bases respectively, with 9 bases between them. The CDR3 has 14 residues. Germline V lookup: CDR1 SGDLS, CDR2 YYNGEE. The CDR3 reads CASSVDVGPYEQYF. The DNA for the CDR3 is TGTGCCAGCAGCGTAGATGTCGGACCCTACGAGCAGTACTTC.

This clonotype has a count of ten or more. The CDR3: CASSVGDRPSSYEQYF. The CDR3 coding sequence is TGTGCCAGCAGCGTAGGAGACAGGCCTTCCTCCTACGAGCAGTACTTC. V usage is TRBV9 and J usage is TRBJ2-7; possible D gene TRBD1, 6 bases. The length of the CDR3 is 16 residues. V shed 0 bases and J shed 0 bases, with 13 bases lying between them. The V gene's germline CDR1 is SGDLS and CDR2 YYNGEE.

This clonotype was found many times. The CDR3 spells CASSRDLNTGELFF. DNA for the CDR3: TGTGCCAGCAGTCGGGACCTCAACACCGGGGAGCTGTTTTTT. The gene calls are TRBV3-1 and TRBJ2-2, with D perhaps assigned TRBD1 or TRBD2 (5 bases each). CDR1 and CDR2 (germline): LGHDT, YNNKEL (reference sequence). The CDR3 covers 14 residues. V was pared by 6 bases and J by 2 bases, with 10 bases between.

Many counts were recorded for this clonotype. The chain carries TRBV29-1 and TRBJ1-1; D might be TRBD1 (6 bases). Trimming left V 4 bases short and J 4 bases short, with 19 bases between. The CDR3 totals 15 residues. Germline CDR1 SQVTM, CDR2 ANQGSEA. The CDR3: CSVGTVLMGGTEAFF. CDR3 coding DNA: TGCAGCGTTGGGACAGTGCTTATGGGTGGCACTGAAGCTTTCTTT.

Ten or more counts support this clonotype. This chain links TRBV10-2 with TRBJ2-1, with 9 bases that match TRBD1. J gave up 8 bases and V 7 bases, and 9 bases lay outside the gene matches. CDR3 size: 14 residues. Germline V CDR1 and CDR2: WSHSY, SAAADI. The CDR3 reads CASTRDRVFHEQFF. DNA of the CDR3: TGCGCCAGCACCCGGGACAGGGTTTTCCATGAGCAGTTCTTC.